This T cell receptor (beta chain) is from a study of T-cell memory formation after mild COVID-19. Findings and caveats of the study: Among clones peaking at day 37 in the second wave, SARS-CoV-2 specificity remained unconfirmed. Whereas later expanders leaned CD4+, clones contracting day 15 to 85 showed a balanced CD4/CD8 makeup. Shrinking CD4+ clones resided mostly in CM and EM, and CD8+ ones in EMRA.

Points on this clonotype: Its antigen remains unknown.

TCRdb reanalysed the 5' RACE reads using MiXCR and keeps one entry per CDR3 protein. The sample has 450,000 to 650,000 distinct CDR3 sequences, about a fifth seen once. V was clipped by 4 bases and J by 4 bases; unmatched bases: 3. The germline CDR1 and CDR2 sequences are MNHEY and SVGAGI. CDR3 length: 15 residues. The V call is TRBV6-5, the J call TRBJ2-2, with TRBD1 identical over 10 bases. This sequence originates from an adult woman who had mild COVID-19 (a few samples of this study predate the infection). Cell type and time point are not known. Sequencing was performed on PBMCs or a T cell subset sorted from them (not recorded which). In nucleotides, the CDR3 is TGTGCCAGCAGTTTGGGACAGGGGTCCACCGGGGAGCTGTTTTTT. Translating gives CASSLGQGSTGELFF.